A selection of T cell receptor beta chains follows, all from one sample in a study of blood T cell repertoires in COVID-19. The data were produced by immunoSEQ multiplex PCR, yet TCRdb's version contains in-frame clones alone and is incomplete. Here the sample spans some 200,000 clones, about 90% being singletons. Material: peripheral blood. The receptors were gathered from a woman between 50 and 59 years old with acute or convalescent COVID-19. The CDR3 runs from the conserved cysteine through the conserved F or W. D genes are given only for firm matches. Some rows mark clone size as missing; the rest say once, few, many or name a class of expanded clone.

V gene,clone size,J gene,D gene,CDR3 DNA,CDR3 protein
TRBV12-3/TRBV12-4,few,TRBJ1-4,TRBD1,TGTGCCACCCGGACAGGGTCGGCTGAAAAACTGTTTTTT,CATRTGSAEKLFF
TRBV29-1,NA,TRBJ1-1,NA,TGCAGCGTGACTCCGACAGAGAACACTGAAGCTTTCTTT,CSVTPTENTEAFF
TRBV6-5,NA,TRBJ2-2,TRBD2,TGTGCCAGCAGTTGGGGCGGGAGGGCCGTCGGGGAGCTGTTTTTT,CASSWGGRAVGELFF
TRBV6-6,once,TRBJ1-2,TRBD1,TGTGCCAGCAGTTTACAGGGGATGAGGGGCTACACCTTC,CASSLQGMRGYTF
TRBV7-9,NA,TRBJ1-6,NA,TGTGCCAGCAGCGCGACAGGTTGGGGATCACCCCTCCACTTT,CASSATGWGSPLHF
TRBV5-4,NA,TRBJ2-5,TRBD2,TGTGCCAGCAGCTTGGGCGGGAGCCAAGAGACCCAGTACTTC,CASSLGGSQETQYF
TRBV15,NA,TRBJ2-7,NA,TGTGCCACCAGCAGAGTAGGCGGGAACAACTACGAGCAGTACTTC,CATSRVGGNNYEQYF
TRBV18,NA,TRBJ2-1,NA,TGTGCCAGCTCACCACTCGGGAGTCGCGACAATGAGCAGTTCTTC,CASSPLGSRDNEQFF
TRBV9,NA,TRBJ1-2,NA,TGTGCCAGCAGCGTAGCTCTAGGTCCAGGGAATGGCTACACCTTC,CASSVALGPGNGYTF
TRBV5-1,NA,TRBJ1-6,TRBD1,TGCGCCAGCAGCTTCCGGGACAGGGGATCCTATAATTCACCCCTCCACTTT,CASSFRDRGSYNSPLHF
TRBV5-1,NA,TRBJ2-3,TRBD2,TGCGCCAGCAGCAAGGGACTAGCGGAAATGGCAGATACGCAGTATTTT,CASSKGLAEMADTQYF
TRBV6-1,NA,TRBJ1-2,NA,TGTGCCAGCAGTGAAGCCATGACAGCAGCTAACTATGGCTACACCTTC,CASSEAMTAANYGYTF
TRBV9,NA,TRBJ2-3,TRBD2,TGTGCCAGCAGCGTCGTAGCGGGGGGGAGCACAGATACGCAGTATTTT,CASSVVAGGSTDTQYF
TRBV27,once,TRBJ2-3,NA,TGTGCCAGCAGGTTACTAGATTTCGCAGATACGCAGTATTTT,CASRLLDFADTQYF
TRBV28,NA,TRBJ1-6,NA,TGTGCCAGCAGGGGTTCCGGGTCTTTAACTCGACTCCACTTT,CASRGSGSLTRLHF
TRBV12-3/TRBV12-4,NA,TRBJ1-2,TRBD1,TGTGCCAGCAGCCAACAGGGGGCGCTTGGCTACACCTTC,CASSQQGALGYTF
TRBV18,few,TRBJ2-3,TRBD2,TGTGCCAGCTCCCGGCTAGCGGGGGGGGACACAGATACGCAGTATTTT,CASSRLAGGDTDTQYF
TRBV5-1,NA,TRBJ1-6,TRBD1,TGCGCCAGCAGCTTCGGACAGGGCAATTCACCCCTCCACTTT,CASSFGQGNSPLHF
TRBV4-3,NA,TRBJ2-1,TRBD2,TGCGCCAGCAGCCAAGATGTCCTAGGGTTTGCGGGAGGATACAATGAGCAGTTCTTC,CASSQDVLGFAGGYNEQFF
TRBV5-1,NA,TRBJ2-7,NA,TGCGCCAGCAGTTCAACTAGCTCCTACGAGCAGTACTTC,CASSSTSSYEQYF
TRBV9,NA,TRBJ2-7,TRBD1,TGTGCCAGCAGCGCGAACTCGGTGACAGGGTCCCACGAGCAGTACTTC,CASSANSVTGSHEQYF
TRBV15,once,TRBJ2-5,NA,TGTGCCACCAGCAGGGATTCAGGGTACGAGACCCAGTACTTC,CATSRDSGYETQYF
TRBV2,NA,TRBJ1-1,NA,TGTGCCAGCACCAGGACAGACCCGCCTGAAGCTTTCTTT,CASTRTDPPEAFF
TRBV5-6,NA,TRBJ1-4,NA,TGTGCCAGCAGCTTAGAAGGGGCGGAAAAACTGTTTTTT,CASSLEGAEKLFF
TRBV24-1,NA,TRBJ2-7,NA,TGTGCCACCAGTGATTTGCCGCAGGTTTCCCACGAGCAGTACTTC,CATSDLPQVSHEQYF
TRBV9,NA,TRBJ1-2,NA,TGTGCCAGCAGCTTAGACAGCTATGGCTACACCTTC,CASSLDSYGYTF
TRBV9,NA,TRBJ2-3,NA,TGTGCCAGCAGCCCCCTCCGTCGCACAGATACGCAGTATTTT,CASSPLRRTDTQYF
TRBV7-2,NA,TRBJ1-4,NA,TGTGCCAGCAGCCAAAAGGGGATTTCAACTAATGAAAAACTGTTTTTT,CASSQKGISTNEKLFF
TRBV30,NA,TRBJ1-1,NA,TGTGCCTGGTCGGCGGGTTTTGAAGCTTTCTTT,CAWSAGFEAFF